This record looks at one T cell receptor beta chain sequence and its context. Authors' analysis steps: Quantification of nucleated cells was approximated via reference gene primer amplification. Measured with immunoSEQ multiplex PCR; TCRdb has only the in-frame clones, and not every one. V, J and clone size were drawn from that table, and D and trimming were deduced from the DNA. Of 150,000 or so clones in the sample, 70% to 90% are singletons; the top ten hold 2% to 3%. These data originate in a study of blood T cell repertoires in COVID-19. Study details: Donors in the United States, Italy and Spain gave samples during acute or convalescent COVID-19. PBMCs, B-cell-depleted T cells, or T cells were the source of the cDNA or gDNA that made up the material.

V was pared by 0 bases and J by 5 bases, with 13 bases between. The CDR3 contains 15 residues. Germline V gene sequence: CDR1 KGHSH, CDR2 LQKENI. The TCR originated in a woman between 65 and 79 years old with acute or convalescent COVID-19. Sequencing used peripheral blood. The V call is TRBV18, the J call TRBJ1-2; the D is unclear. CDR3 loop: CASSPPSGQDYGYTF. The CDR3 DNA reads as TGTGCCAGCTCACCACCATCTGGCCAGGATTATGGCTACACCTTC.